The rows below give T cell receptor beta chains drawn from one sample of a study of cytomegalovirus exposure and HLA in healthy donors. Profiled with immunoSEQ multiplex PCR; TCRdb holds only in-frame clones, not every one. The data hold 110,000 or so clones, with 9.5% to 15% observed a single time. The sequencing input was PBMCs. Every receptor here comes from a man aged 35 to 55 in good health and CMV-seropositive. The CDR3 runs from the conserved cysteine through the conserved F or W. A D gene is named only where the DNA matches it firmly. Rows give clone size only sometimes, using once, few, many, or a class for an expanded clone.

D,J,V,size,CDR3,DNA
TRBD2,TRBJ2-7,TRBV27,-,CASSPRLAGAPYEQYF,TGTGCCAGCAGCCCTCGACTAGCGGGAGCTCCCTACGAGCAGTACTTC
-,TRBJ2-5,TRBV20-1,-,CSANLLETQYF,TGCAGTGCCAACCTATTAGAGACCCAGTACTTC
-,TRBJ1-1,TRBV7-3,few,CASSFRGQDTEAFF,TGTGCCAGCAGCTTTCGCGGGCAGGACACTGAAGCTTTCTTT
TRBD1,TRBJ2-7,TRBV6-1,-,CASSDTTTGSSYEQYF,TGTGCCAGCAGTGACACGACGACAGGGAGCTCCTACGAGCAGTACTTC
TRBD1,TRBJ1-1,TRBV9,few,CASSATGGTNTEAFF,TGTGCCAGCAGCGCAACAGGGGGGACGAACACTGAAGCTTTCTTT
TRBD1,TRBJ2-6,TRBV7-9,-,CASSLARDRGFVLTF,TGTGCCAGCAGCTTAGCGCGGGACAGGGGGTTCGTCCTGACTTTC
TRBD1,TRBJ2-7,TRBV27,few,CASSFGTGQSSYEQYF,TGTGCCAGCAGTTTTGGGACGGGACAGTCCTCCTACGAGCAGTACTTC
-,TRBJ2-5,TRBV4-1,few,CASSQDGAKSSDQYF,TGCGCCAGCAGCCAAGATGGGGCTAAGTCGTCCGACCAGTACTTC
TRBD1,TRBJ2-4,TRBV6-1,few,CASSPDRAGRQYF,TGTGCCAGCAGCCCGGACAGGGCCGGCCGCCAGTACTTC
TRBD1,TRBJ2-1,TRBV30,-,CAWRGKQGASNEQFF,TGTGCCTGGAGGGGAAAACAGGGGGCCTCCAATGAGCAGTTCTTC
-,TRBJ1-2,TRBV6-5,few,CASRGLYGYTF,TGTGCCAGCCGTGGCTTATATGGCTACACCTTC
-,TRBJ2-1,TRBV28,-,CASSLWDSNNEQFF,TGTGCCAGCAGTTTATGGGACAGTAACAATGAGCAGTTCTTC
-,TRBJ1-2,TRBV12-5,-,CASGFGTSYGYTF,TGTGCTAGTGGTTTTGGGACATCCTATGGCTACACCTTC
-,TRBJ2-7,TRBV19,few,CASSISQGSHEQYF,TGTGCCAGTAGTATCTCTCAGGGATCCCACGAGCAGTACTTC
TRBD1,TRBJ2-7,TRBV6-1,few,CASSKGQGALGEQYF,TGTGCCAGCAGTAAAGGGCAGGGGGCCCTGGGGGAGCAGTACTTC
-,TRBJ2-3,TRBV11-2,-,CASSLALTNTDTQYF,TGTGCCAGCAGCTTAGCTTTGACAAACACAGATACGCAGTATTTT
-,TRBJ2-1,TRBV6-1,-,CASSLLASYNEQFF,TGTGCCAGCAGCCTTCTAGCGAGCTACAATGAGCAGTTCTTC
-,TRBJ2-7,TRBV27,-,CASTPRAGLGEQYF,TGTGCCAGCACGCCCCGGGCGGGGCTCGGCGAGCAGTACTTC
-,TRBJ1-2,TRBV6-5,few,CASSPRTDNYGYTF,TGTGCCAGCAGCCCTAGGACAGATAACTATGGCTACACCTTC
-,TRBJ1-4,TRBV4-2,-,CASSQDGEGRRNEKLFF,TGTGCCAGCAGCCAAGATGGGGAGGGACGGCGGAATGAAAAACTGTTTTTT
TRBD2,TRBJ2-3,TRBV15,few,CATSPRGGGGSSYTQYF,TGTGCCACCAGCCCTCGCGGGGGGGGCGGGAGCTCATATACGCAGTATTTT
-,TRBJ2-7,TRBV5-1,-,CASSLGYNSYEQYF,TGCGCCAGCAGCTTGGGGTACAACAGCTACGAGCAGTACTTC